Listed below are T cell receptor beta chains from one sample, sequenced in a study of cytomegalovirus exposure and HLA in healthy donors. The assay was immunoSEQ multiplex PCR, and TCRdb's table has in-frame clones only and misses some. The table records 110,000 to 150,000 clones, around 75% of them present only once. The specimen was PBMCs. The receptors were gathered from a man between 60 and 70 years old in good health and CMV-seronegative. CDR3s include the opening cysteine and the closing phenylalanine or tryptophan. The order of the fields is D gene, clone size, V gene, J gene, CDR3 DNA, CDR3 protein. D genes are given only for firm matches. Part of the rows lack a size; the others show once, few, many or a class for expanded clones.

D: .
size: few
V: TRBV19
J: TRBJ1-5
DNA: TGTGCCAGTAGTGAGGACAGACAAAGCAATCAGCCCCAGCATTTT
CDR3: CASSEDRQSNQPQHF

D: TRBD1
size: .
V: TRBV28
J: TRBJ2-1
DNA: TGTGCCAGCAGTTTAGGTGGGACAGGGGATGAGCAGTTCTTC
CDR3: CASSLGGTGDEQFF

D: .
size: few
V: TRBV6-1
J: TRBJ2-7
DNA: TGTGCCAGCAGGGAACGACAGGAGTACTCCTACGAGCAGTACTTC
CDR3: CASRERQEYSYEQYF

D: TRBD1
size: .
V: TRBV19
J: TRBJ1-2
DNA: TGTGCCAGTAGTGCCGTCCTGACAGGGCTAAGGACCTTC
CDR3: CASSAVLTGLRTF

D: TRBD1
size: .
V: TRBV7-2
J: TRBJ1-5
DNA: TGTGCCAGCAGCCCCGACAGGGAGGTCCAGCATTTT
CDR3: CASSPDREVQHF

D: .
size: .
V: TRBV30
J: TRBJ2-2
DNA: TGTGCCTGGAGTCGTTCAGGGGCCGGGGAGCTGCTTTTT
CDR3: CAWSRSGAGELLF

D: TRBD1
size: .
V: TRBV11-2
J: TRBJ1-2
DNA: TGTGCCAGCAGCTTAGCCACCGGGACAGACTATGGCTACACCTTC
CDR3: CASSLATGTDYGYTF

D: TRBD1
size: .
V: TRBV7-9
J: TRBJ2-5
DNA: TGTGCCAGCAGCTTTCCGGGACAGGGGAAAGAGACCCAGTACTTC
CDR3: CASSFPGQGKETQYF

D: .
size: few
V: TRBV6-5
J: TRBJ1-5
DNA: TGTGCCAGCAGGCAGGGCAATCAGCCCCAGCATTTT
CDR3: CASRQGNQPQHF

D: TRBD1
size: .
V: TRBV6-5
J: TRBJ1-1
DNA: TGTGCCAGCAGTTACCTCAGCCAGGGGGGCACTGAAGCTTTCTTT
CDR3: CASSYLSQGGTEAFF

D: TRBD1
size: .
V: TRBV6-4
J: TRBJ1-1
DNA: TGTGCCAGCAGTGAGGTGGCAGGGGGCGAGATTACTGAAGCTTTCTTT
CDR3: CASSEVAGGEITEAFF

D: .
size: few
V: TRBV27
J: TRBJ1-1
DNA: TGTGCCAGCAGTTTTGGAGCTAGTGCTGAAGCTTTCTTT
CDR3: CASSFGASAEAFF

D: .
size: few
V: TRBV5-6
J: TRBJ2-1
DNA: TGTGCCAGCAGCATCCTGAGTGAGCAGTTCTTC
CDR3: CASSILSEQFF

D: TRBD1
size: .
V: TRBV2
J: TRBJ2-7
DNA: TGTGCCAGCAGGGAAGGGACAGCAGACTCCTACGAGCAGTACTTC
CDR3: CASREGTADSYEQYF

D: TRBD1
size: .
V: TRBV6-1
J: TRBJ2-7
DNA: TGTGCCAGTGACCGGGACAGGGCCCTTTACGAGCAGTACTTC
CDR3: CASDRDRALYEQYF

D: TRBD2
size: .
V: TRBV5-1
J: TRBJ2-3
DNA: TGCGCCAGCTCTAGCGGGAGTTTCGATACGCAGTATTTT
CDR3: CASSSGSFDTQYF

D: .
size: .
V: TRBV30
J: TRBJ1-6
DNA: TGTGCCTGGAGGGGGAGCCTGGATTCACCCCTCCACTTT
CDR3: CAWRGSLDSPLHF

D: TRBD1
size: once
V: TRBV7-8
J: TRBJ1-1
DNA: TGTGCCAGCAGCTTAGCGCTCCCGGGACAGCGATTGAACACTGAAGCTTTCTTT
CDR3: CASSLALPGQRLNTEAFF

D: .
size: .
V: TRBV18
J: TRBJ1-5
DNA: TGTGCCAGCTCACTCGACCAGGAGGTTCCCCAGCATTTT
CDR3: CASSLDQEVPQHF

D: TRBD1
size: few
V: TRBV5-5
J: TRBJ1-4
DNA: TGTGCCAGCAGACACACCGGGACAGGGGACGAAAAACTGTTTTTT
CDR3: CASRHTGTGDEKLFF

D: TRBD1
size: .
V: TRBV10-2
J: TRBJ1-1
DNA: TGCGCCAGCACCCCGAACCTACAGGGGGCACTGAACACTGAAGCTTTCTTT
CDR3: CASTPNLQGALNTEAFF

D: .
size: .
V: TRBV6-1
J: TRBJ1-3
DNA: TGTGCCAGCAGTGAACAGGGATCAGGAAACACCATATATTTT
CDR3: CASSEQGSGNTIYF

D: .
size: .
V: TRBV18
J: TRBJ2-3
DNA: TGTGCCAGCTCTCGGCTAGGGGTTACCGGGACACAGTCCCGCACAGATACGCAGTATTTT
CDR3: CASSRLGVTGTQSRTDTQYF

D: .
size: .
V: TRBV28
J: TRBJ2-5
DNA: TGTGCCAGCAGAGGCTACAGGGTTAGAGAGACCCAGTACTTC
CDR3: CASRGYRVRETQYF

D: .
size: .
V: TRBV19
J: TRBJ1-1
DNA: TGTGCCAGTAGTAGGGGGCTTGACACTGAAGCTTTCTTT
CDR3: CASSRGLDTEAFF

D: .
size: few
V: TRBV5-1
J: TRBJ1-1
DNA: TGCGCCAGCAGCTTGATGGACAGCCTGAACACTGAAGCTTTCTTT
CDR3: CASSLMDSLNTEAFF

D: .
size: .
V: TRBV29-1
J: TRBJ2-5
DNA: TGCAGCGTTGGGGCCAGGGGAGGGTGGGAGACCCAGTACTTC
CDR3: CSVGARGGWETQYF

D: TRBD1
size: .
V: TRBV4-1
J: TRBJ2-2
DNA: TGCGCCAGCAGCCAGTTTACCGGACAGGGGAACACCGGGGAGCTGTTTTTT
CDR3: CASSQFTGQGNTGELFF

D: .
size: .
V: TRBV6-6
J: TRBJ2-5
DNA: TGTGCCAGCAGCCAAAAAGAGACCCAGTACTTC
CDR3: CASSQKETQYF

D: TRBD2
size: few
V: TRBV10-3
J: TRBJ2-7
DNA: TGTGCCATCAGTGAGTCCGAGGGAGGGCCCGACGAGCAGTACTTC
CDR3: CAISESEGGPDEQYF

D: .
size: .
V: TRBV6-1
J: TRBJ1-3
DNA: TGTGCCAGCAGTGAAGCGGGCGTGGGGGGGCGAGGAAACACCATATATTTT
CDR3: CASSEAGVGGRGNTIYF

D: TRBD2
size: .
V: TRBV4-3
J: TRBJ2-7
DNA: TGCGCCAGCAGCCAAGTCCTAGCGGGAGAAGCCTACGAGCAGTACTTC
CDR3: CASSQVLAGEAYEQYF

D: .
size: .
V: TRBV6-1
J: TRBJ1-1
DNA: TGTGCCAGCAGTGAAGTGTCGGGTGGGACTGAAGCTTTCTTT
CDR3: CASSEVSGGTEAFF

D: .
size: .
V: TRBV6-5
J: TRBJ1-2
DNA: TGTGCCAGCAGTACCAAATCAGGGTGGAGGGGTGGCTACACCTTC
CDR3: CASSTKSGWRGGYTF

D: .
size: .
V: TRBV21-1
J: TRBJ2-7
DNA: TGTGCCAGCAGCCGACCGAAACGGACAGCCAAAGAGCAGTACTTC
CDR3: CASSRPKRTAKEQYF

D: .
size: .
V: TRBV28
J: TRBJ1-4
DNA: TGTGCCAGCTTAGACAGTCTAAATGAAAAACTGTTTTTT
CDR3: CASLDSLNEKLFF

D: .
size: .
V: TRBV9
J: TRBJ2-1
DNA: TGTGCCAGCAGCGTAGCATTGGTGGGGAGCTCCTACAATGAGCAGTTCTTC
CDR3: CASSVALVGSSYNEQFF

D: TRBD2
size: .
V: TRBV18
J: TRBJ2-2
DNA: TGTGCCAGCTCAATAGCGGGAGTTAACGGGGAGCTGTTTTTT
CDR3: CASSIAGVNGELFF

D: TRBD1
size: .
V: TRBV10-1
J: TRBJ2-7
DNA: TGCGCCAGCAGTTTCTCAGGGGGCGAGCAGTACTTC
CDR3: CASSFSGGEQYF

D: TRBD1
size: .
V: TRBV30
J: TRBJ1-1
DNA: TGTGCCTGGAGCTACAGGGGGAACTCCATGAACACTGAAGCTTTCTTT
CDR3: CAWSYRGNSMNTEAFF

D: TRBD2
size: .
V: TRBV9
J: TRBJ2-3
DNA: TGTGCCAGCAGCGTCGACAGCGGGAGGGGTATATCTAGCACAGATACGCAGTATTTT
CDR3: CASSVDSGRGISSTDTQYF

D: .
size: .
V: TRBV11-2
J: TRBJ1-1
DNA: TGTGCCAGCAGCTTAGTAGGTCGGAGAAGAGACACTGAAGCTTTCTTT
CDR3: CASSLVGRRRDTEAFF

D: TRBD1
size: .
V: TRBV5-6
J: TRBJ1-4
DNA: TGTGCCAGCAGCTGGGGACAGGATACTAATGAAAAACTGTTTTTT
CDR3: CASSWGQDTNEKLFF

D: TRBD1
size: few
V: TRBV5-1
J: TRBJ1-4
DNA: TGCGCCAGCAGCTTGGACGGGACAGGGGGCCTTAAGGAAAAACTGTTTTTT
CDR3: CASSLDGTGGLKEKLFF

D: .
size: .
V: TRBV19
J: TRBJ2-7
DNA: TGTGCCAGTAGTATAGTGCACCCAACTGTCCACCCCTACGAGCAGTACTTC
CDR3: CASSIVHPTVHPYEQYF

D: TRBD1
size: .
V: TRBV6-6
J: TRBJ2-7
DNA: TGTGCCAGCAGTTACAGGGGACAGATCTTGGACGAGCAGTACTTC
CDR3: CASSYRGQILDEQYF

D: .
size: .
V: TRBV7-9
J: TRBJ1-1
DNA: TGTGCCTCAACTCGGGGTATCGAAGCTTTCTTT
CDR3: CASTRGIEAFF

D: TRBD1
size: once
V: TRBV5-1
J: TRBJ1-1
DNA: TGCGCCAGCAGACCAGACCCCGTAGGGGGCCCTGAAGCTTTCTTT
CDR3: CASRPDPVGGPEAFF

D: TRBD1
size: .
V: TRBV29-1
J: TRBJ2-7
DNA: TGCAGCGTTGGAACCCTCGGGACAGCCTACGAGCAGTACTTC
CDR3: CSVGTLGTAYEQYF

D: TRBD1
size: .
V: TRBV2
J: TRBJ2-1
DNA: TGTGCCAGTGAGACAGGGGCGAAGAACAATGAGCAGTTCTTC
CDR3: CASETGAKNNEQFF

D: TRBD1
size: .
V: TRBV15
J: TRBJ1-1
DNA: TGTGCCACCAGCAGAGATCCGGGACAGATGAACACTGAAGCTTTCTTT
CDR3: CATSRDPGQMNTEAFF

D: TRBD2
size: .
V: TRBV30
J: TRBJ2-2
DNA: TGTGCCTGGACCGGGACTAGCGGGAACACCGGGGAGCTGTTTTTT
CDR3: CAWTGTSGNTGELFF

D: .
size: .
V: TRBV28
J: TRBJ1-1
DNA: TGTGCCAGCACGACAGAGAACACTGAAGCTTTCTTT
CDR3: CASTTENTEAFF

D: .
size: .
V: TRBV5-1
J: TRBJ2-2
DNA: TGCGCCAGCAGACGGGACACAGACACCGGGGAGCTGTTTTTT
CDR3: CASRRDTDTGELFF